This T cell receptor (beta chain) derives from a study of blood T cell repertoires in COVID-19. Study information: Samples of COVID-19 (acute and convalescent) were obtained from the United States, Italy and Spain.

Per the original methods: Amplification of reference gene primers was used by the study to estimate nucleated cell counts. Repertoires were generated with immunoSEQ multiplex PCR, while TCRdb's copy carries only in-frame clones and drops some. The V and J calls and clone size are taken from that table; D and trimming were inferred from the DNA. Seen here are around 70,000 clones, 80% to 90% observed once, and the top ten hold 6% to 7%. Between the trimmed V and J ends, which lost 2 bases and 5 bases, there was a span of 16 bases. Germline values: CDR1 MNHEY, CDR2 SVGEGT. The CDR3 consists of 15 residues.

The receptor was derived from a man in his forties or fifties with active COVID-19. This sequence joins TRBV6-2 or TRBV6-3 and TRBJ2-7; the D gene is possibly TRBD2 (6 bases). The specimen sequenced was peripheral blood. CDR3 nucleotide sequence: TGTGCCAGCAGTTACGGCCGATGGAGGGGAAACGAGCAGTACTTC. Its protein is CASSYGRWRGNEQYF.